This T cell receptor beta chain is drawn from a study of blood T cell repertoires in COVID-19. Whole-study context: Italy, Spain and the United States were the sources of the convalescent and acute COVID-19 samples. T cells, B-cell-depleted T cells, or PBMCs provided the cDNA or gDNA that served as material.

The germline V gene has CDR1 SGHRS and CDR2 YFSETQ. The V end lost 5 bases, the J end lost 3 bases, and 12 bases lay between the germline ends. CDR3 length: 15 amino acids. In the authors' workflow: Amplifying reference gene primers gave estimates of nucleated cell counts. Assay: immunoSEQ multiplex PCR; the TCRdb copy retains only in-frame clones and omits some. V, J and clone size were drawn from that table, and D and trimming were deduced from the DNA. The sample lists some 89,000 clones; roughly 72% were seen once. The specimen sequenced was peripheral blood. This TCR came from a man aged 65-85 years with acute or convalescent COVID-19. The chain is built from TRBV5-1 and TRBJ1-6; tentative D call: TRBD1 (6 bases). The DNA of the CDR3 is TGCGCCAGCAGTATCCAGGGGAGCTATAATTCACCCCTCCACTTT. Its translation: CASSIQGSYNSPLHF.